The 2 T cell receptor beta chains listed next were all sequenced from one sample in a study of molecular identifiers for immune sequencing clone quantification. TCRdb independently ran MiXCR on the PCR reads; one entry per CDR3 protein. Of 550,000 to 750,000 distinct CDR3 sequences in the sample, approximately 20% were seen once. Material for sequencing was naive CD8+ T cells from blood, with Jurkat cell RNA spiked in. The subset is: FACS-sorted CD8+CD4-CCR7+CD45RA+ naive T cells. Every receptor here comes from a human donor in good health. Some libraries in this study had Jurkat cell RNA spiked in.

This clonotype was seen repeatedly, ten times or more. The rearrangement joins TRBV27 to TRBJ1-5; D is perhaps TRBD1 (5 bases). The V gene's germline CDR1 is MNHEY and CDR2 SMNVEV (reference sequence). The CDR3 consists of 14 residues. V lost 6 bases to trimming and J lost 6 bases, with 15 bases between them. The CDR3 spells CASSQTGGGQPQHF. The CDR3 nucleotides read TGTGCCAGCAGCCAGACGGGGGGTGGTCAGCCCCAGCATTTT.

Only a few counts were recorded for this clonotype. The rearrangement links TRBV2 to TRBJ2-3; 11 bases are shared with TRBD2. The CDR3 has 18 amino acids. Germline CDR1 SNHLY, CDR2 FYNNEI. V was pared by 4 bases and J by 9 bases, with 18 bases of the junction left unmatched. The CDR3 nucleotides are TGTGCCAGCAGTGGTCTCATATCGACGACTAGCGGGGTTGAAACGCAGTATTTT. Translation: CASSGLISTTSGVETQYF. The full variable domain, rest sourced from reference TRBV2 and TRBJ2-3, is EPEVTQTPSHQVTQMGQEVILRCVPISNHLYFYWYRQILGQKVEFLVSFYNNEISEKSEIFDDQFSVERPDGSNFTLKIRSTKLEDSAMYFCASSGLISTTSGVETQYFGPGTRLTVL.